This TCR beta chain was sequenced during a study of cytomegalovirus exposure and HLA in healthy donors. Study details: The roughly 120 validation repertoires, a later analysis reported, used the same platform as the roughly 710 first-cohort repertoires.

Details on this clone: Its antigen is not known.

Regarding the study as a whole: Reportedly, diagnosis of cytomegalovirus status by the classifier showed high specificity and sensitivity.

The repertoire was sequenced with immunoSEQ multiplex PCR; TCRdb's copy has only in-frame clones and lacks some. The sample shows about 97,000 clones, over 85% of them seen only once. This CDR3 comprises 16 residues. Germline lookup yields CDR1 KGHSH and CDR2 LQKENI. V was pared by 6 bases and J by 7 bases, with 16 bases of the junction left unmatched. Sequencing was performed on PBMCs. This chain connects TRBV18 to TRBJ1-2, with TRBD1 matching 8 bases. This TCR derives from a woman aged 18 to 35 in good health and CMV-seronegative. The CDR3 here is CASSQSIEQGAAGYTF. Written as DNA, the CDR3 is TGTGCCAGCTCCCAAAGTATTGAGCAGGGGGCTGCTGGCTACACCTTC.